This T cell receptor (beta chain) was documented in a study of blood T cells in healthy people across ages (dated by TCRdb to between 2014 and 2016). For the study in its entirety: In model experiments, roughly one uniquely barcoded TCR beta cDNA molecule per two T cells was captured by template switching. The study measured age-related changes in TCR beta repertoire diversity using deep sequencing normalized with unique cDNA molecular identifiers. Donors were grouped into four age groups: young (average approximately 15 years), middle-aged (39), aged (62) and long-lived (82). Two additional independent replicas of 1 million unique cDNA reads from the same blood draw were analyzed for two donors (one aged 18 to 30 and one aged 80 or older).

The donors were around 39 Caucasian individuals from Russia, aged roughly 6 to 100 years, who were systemically healthy. Each donor gave ten milliliters of peripheral blood, collected into EDTA-treated Vacutainer tubes. PBMCs were isolated by Ficoll-Paque density-gradient centrifugation, with at least 6.5 million obtained per sample. Trizol reagent was used to extract total RNA from the PBMCs, yielding at least 5.5 micrograms per sample. The percentages of naive CD45RAhigh/CD27high T cells were determined by flow cytometry on a PBMC aliquot from every donor. A remark on this clonotype: Its antigen specificity is not known. One base away there is no much larger clone; base qualities are not given.

Beyond this particular receptor, the publication reports: The long-lived group showed more naive CD4+ T cells, fewer expanded clones and increased TCR diversity than the aged group, suggesting age selection. Observed TCR beta diversity per million T cells fell roughly linearly with age, and a significant reduction was already apparent by age roughly 40. Bulk unsorted PBMC profiling prevented conclusive comparison of naive and antigen-experienced compartments. Total diversity estimates from one million sequenced T cells were considered lower bounds and underestimates. The percentage of naive T cells measured by flow cytometry correlated strongly with observed TCR beta diversity. The CMV infection status of donors was not known, potentially confounding age-related changes in expanded clonotypes.

Receptor libraries were prepared by 5' RACE. Sequencing was carried out with an Illumina HiSeq 2500. A second about 7 to 11 cycle PCR used a sample-barcoded 5' primer and a J-beta primer mix. A template-switch 5' adaptor carrying 12 random nucleotides introduced a unique molecular identifier onto each TCR beta cDNA molecule. Each sample yielded at least 3 million CDR3-containing paired-end reads. All of the RNA was converted into first-strand cDNA using the Mint cDNA synthesis kit, with a TRBC-specific oligonucleotide serving as the primer. Following uracil-DNA glycosylase treatment, all cDNA underwent a first 18-cycle PCR with the universal primers M1SS and BC2_uni_R. On the study's bioinformatics: Each sample was normalized by randomly selecting 1 million high-quality reads, each carrying a distinct molecular identifier. Reads sharing molecular identifiers were discarded rather than binned into consensus sequences. MiTCR, run with a Q25 quality threshold and the strictest error-elimination algorithm, handled CDR3 identification, clonotype clustering and error correction. Lower-bound total TCR beta diversity was estimated with a nonparametric unseen species model using Euler transformation. TCRdb's own reprocessing of the public reads used fastp at Q25 and MiXCR and kept productive beta chains. All rows with the same CDR3 protein become a single entry with the most common DNA and genes. The V and J calls, along with clone size, are taken from TCRdb and not from the paper's own processing. Across this sample there are around 800,000 distinct CDR3 sequences, with roughly 24% seen only once. The leading ten clones occupy approximately 2.9% of the sample.

Measured from the cysteine to the phenylalanine, the CDR3 is 15 residues long. Only CDR3 DNA is held: 45 bases, read in frame from base 1. The germline ends are 14 bases apart after V is trimmed by 6 bases and J by 0 bases. Based on the germline V gene, the CDR1 and CDR2 sequences are SQVTM and ANQGSEA. These data also featured in a second study, about T cells of mothers and their children. The other study reports the following: Nine systemically healthy Caucasian individuals, comprising three mothers and their six children, were included as donors. cDNA synthesis used all of the extracted RNA, with roughly 1.5 ug of RNA in each 15 ul reaction. In the second PCR, sample barcodes and 2-4 random nucleotides were introduced via the M1S primer. Over 8 million TCR beta CDR3 reads were obtained for each mother, and approximately 3 million reads were obtained for each child. Thymic selection shapes the output of TCR recombination in a similar way in related and unrelated pairs, and inherited differences have a minor effect. Normalized repertoire overlap was always slightly but never significantly higher in related than unrelated mother-child pairs. With a sensitivity of approximately 100 clones per million clonotypes, no persistent microchimeric T cell clones were detected. Deep NGS was used in the study to compare the TCR beta repertoires of mothers and children and to look for features that separate related mother-child pairs from unrelated individuals. The mean age was about 38 +/- 4 years for the mothers and about 12 +/- 4 years for the children. After adapter ligation with NEBNext reagents, the libraries were sequenced on Illumina HiSeq 2000 with 100+100 nt paired-end reads. To avoid cross-contamination, the mother libraries and the child libraries were prepared a month apart and sequenced in separate runs. Each donor had between about 450,000 and 2,100,000 distinct TCR beta clonotypes identified. Naive TCR beta clonotypes were estimated from low-frequency clonotypes matched to each donor's FACS-determined naive share, without sorting.

The chain joins TRBV29-1 to TRBJ2-2; tentative D gene TRBD1, with 6 bases matching. Sequencing was done on a sample of blood. This receptor was obtained from a boy between 10 and 17 years old in good health. CDR3 region: CSVPQGPANTGELFF. In nucleotides, the sequence is TGCAGCGTCCCACAGGGACCTGCGAACACCGGGGAGCTGTTTTTT.